Reported below is one T cell receptor (beta chain). Antigen specificity is unknown. These data belong to a study of OX40 agonist ivuxolimab in advanced cancers. Notes on the study in general: Some nonresponders additionally presented with little normalized T-cell clonal expansion. The antigen specificity of the peripheral T cells (those that were expanded) was not determined.

V shed 3 bases, J shed 0 bases, and the junction held 15 bases outside the gene matches. The CDR3 loop spans 19 amino acids. Germline-derived CDR1 and CDR2 are SGHRS and YFSETQ. The protocol was immunoSEQ multiplex PCR, while the TCRdb copy is restricted to in-frame clones and leaves out a portion. Here the sample spans under 25,000 clones, 65% to 70% being singletons. The chain uses TRBV5-1 and TRBJ1-2; 9 positions agree with TRBD1. The receptor's source is an adult with an advanced solid tumor such as melanoma, head and neck, liver or kidney cancer. The source was CD4+ or CD8+ T cells sorted from blood, collected in a trial of the OX40 agonist ivuxolimab. The CDR3 sequence: CASSSGTGILTLANYGYTF. Written as DNA, the CDR3 is TGCGCCAGCAGCTCCGGGACAGGGATTCTCACGCTAGCTAACTATGGCTACACCTTC.